This T cell receptor beta chain is drawn from a study of multiple sclerosis patients with progressive multifocal leukoencephalopathy. Overall study results and limits: Whether JC virus or general immunocompromise explains the findings remained unclear.

The data were produced by immunoSEQ multiplex PCR, yet TCRdb's version contains in-frame clones alone and is incomplete. Altogether 25,000 to 35,000 clones are present, about nine tenths being singletons, with the ten largest covering about 1.4%. Time point here: 5 to 6 months of natalizumab therapy. The count of this clone is one. No antigen is known for it. Per the germline V gene, CDR1 is SGHTA and CDR2 is FQGNSA. The CDR3 runs 13 residues. Unmatched junction bases numbered 3, after V lost 3 bases and J lost 7 bases. The V and J genes are TRBV7-2 and TRBJ2-1; TRBD1 agrees at 7 bases. The source is a human donor with multiple sclerosis. This sample comprised PBMCs, obtained from a patient treated with natalizumab. The CDR3 nucleotides read TGTGCCAGCAGCTTCGGCAGGGGGAATGAGCAGTTCTTC. Its translation is CASSFGRGNEQFF.